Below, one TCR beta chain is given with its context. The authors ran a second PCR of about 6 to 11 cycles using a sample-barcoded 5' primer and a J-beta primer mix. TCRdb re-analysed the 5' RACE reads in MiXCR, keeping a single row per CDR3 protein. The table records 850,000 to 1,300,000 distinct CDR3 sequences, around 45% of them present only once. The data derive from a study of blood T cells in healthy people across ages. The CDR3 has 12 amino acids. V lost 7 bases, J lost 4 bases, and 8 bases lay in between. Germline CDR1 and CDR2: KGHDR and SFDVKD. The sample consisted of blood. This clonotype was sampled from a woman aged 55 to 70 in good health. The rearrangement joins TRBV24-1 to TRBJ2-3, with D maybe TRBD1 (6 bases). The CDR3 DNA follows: TGTGCCACCAGCTACAGGGCAGATACGCAGTATTTT. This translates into CATSYRADTQYF.